These T cell receptor beta chains were read from a single sample in a study of OX40 agonist ivuxolimab in advanced cancers. The table came from immunoSEQ multiplex PCR; TCRdb's copy has only in-frame clones and leaves some out. The sample has about 60,000 clones; about 90% are singletons. Sequences were derived from CD4+ or CD8+ T cells sorted from blood, sampled in a trial of the OX40 agonist ivuxolimab. Receptors originate from an adult with an advanced solid tumor such as melanoma, head and neck, liver or kidney cancer. CDR3s include the opening cysteine and the closing phenylalanine or tryptophan. The D gene is left open where the match is weak. Clone size, where shown, is once, few, many, or a class for clones that have expanded.

J | D | size | V | DNA | CDR3
TRBJ2-1 | TRBD2 | . | TRBV2 | TGTGCCAGCAGGGGGCTACTAGCGGGAGCCTACAATGAGCAGTTCTTC | CASRGLLAGAYNEQFF
TRBJ2-2 | TRBD1 | . | TRBV5-1 | TGCGCCAGCAGATCATCGACAGGGGGCATCACCGGGGAGCTGTTTTTT | CASRSSTGGITGELFF
TRBJ2-5 | . | . | TRBV29-1 | TGCAGCGTGGGGTGGAGCCAAGAGACCCAGTACTTC | CSVGWSQETQYF
TRBJ2-3 | . | . | TRBV5-1 | TGCGCCAGCAGCTTGGGGGAGCGGGATACGCAGTATTTT | CASSLGERDTQYF
TRBJ2-2 | TRBD1 | few | TRBV27 | TGTGCCAGCAAGGACAGGGCACGGACCGGGGAGCTGTTTTTT | CASKDRARTGELFF
TRBJ2-3 | TRBD1 | . | TRBV7-9 | TGTGCCAGCAGCCGGGACAGGAGCACAGATACGCAGTATTTT | CASSRDRSTDTQYF
TRBJ2-1 | TRBD1 | . | TRBV7-2 | TGTGCCAGCAGCCCAACTTACAGGGGGGACCATGAGCAGTTCTTC | CASSPTYRGDHEQFF
TRBJ2-7 | . | . | TRBV18 | TGTGCCAGCTCACCATCCTATAAGACAGGACGCAGCGAGCAGTACTTC | CASSPSYKTGRSEQYF
TRBJ2-3 | . | . | TRBV13 | TGTGCCAGCAGCCTTCGACAGGGCACAGATACGCAGTATTTT | CASSLRQGTDTQYF
TRBJ2-3 | . | once | TRBV27 | TGTGCCACCAAATGGACAACTAGCACAGATACGCAGTATTTT | CATKWTTSTDTQYF
TRBJ2-1 | . | . | TRBV6-4 | TGTGCCAGCAGTGACGGGGGGTGGGGTGAGCAGTTCTTC | CASSDGGWGEQFF
TRBJ2-1 | TRBD2 | . | TRBV4-2 | TGTGCCAGCAGCCAAGTCGGTGGCGGGAGGGCCTACAATGAGCAGTTCTTC | CASSQVGGGRAYNEQFF
TRBJ1-5 | . | . | TRBV28 | TGTGCCAGCAGATGGGGCAATCAGCCCCAGCATTTT | CASRWGNQPQHF
TRBJ2-1 | . | . | TRBV25-1 | TGTGCCAGCAGTGGATCGGGTGCGGACAACTCCTACAATGAGCAGTTCTTC | CASSGSGADNSYNEQFF
TRBJ2-1 | TRBD1 | . | TRBV6-5 | TGTGCCAGCAGTCGCGACAGGGTTGAGAATGAGCAGTTCTTC | CASSRDRVENEQFF
TRBJ2-7 | . | . | TRBV28 | TGTGCCAGCAGACAGAACTACGAGCAGTACTTC | CASRQNYEQYF
TRBJ1-4 | TRBD1 | . | TRBV7-9 | TGTGCCAGCAGCTTTTCGACAGGGACCGAAAAACTGTTTTTT | CASSFSTGTEKLFF
TRBJ1-1 | . | . | TRBV28 | TGTGCCAGCAGTTTAACAGCTAAGAATGAAGCTTTCTTT | CASSLTAKNEAFF
TRBJ1-3 | . | . | TRBV29-1 | TGCAGCGTTGCAGGGGCGGGCGGAAACACCATATATTTT | CSVAGAGGNTIYF
TRBJ2-5 | . | . | TRBV7-2 | TGTGCCAGCAGCTTAAATGGGGTTCAAGAGACCCAGTACTTC | CASSLNGVQETQYF
TRBJ2-7 | . | . | TRBV7-8 | TGTGCCAGCAGCAGGCCTAGGGGCGCACCCTACGAGCAGTACTTC | CASSRPRGAPYEQYF
TRBJ2-3 | . | . | TRBV9 | TGTGCCAGCAGCGTAGATTACGGGGCGAATACGCAGTATTTT | CASSVDYGANTQYF
TRBJ1-1 | TRBD1 | . | TRBV9 | TGTGCCAGCAGCTCCAGGGGGTTCCGCACTGAAGCTTTCTTT | CASSSRGFRTEAFF
TRBJ1-5 | . | few | TRBV7-2 | TGTGCCAGCAGCCGACTCAATCAGCCCCAGCATTTT | CASSRLNQPQHF
TRBJ2-1 | TRBD2 | . | TRBV7-3 | TGTGCCAGCAGCTTAGGGCTAGCGGGAAACAATGAGCAGTTCTTC | CASSLGLAGNNEQFF
TRBJ2-7 | . | . | TRBV4-1 | TGCGCCAGCAGCCAAGTCAAGGACTCCACCTACGAGCAGTACTTC | CASSQVKDSTYEQYF
TRBJ2-7 | TRBD1 | . | TRBV6-6 | TGTGCCAGCAGTCTGGGACAGGGAAGAGACGAGCAGTACTTC | CASSLGQGRDEQYF
TRBJ1-1 | . | . | TRBV5-1 | TGCGCCAGCAGTCGAGGGACTCAGAACACTGAAGCTTTCTTT | CASSRGTQNTEAFF
TRBJ2-4 | TRBD2 | . | TRBV28 | TGTGCCAGCAGTGGGACTAGCGGGCAAAGGGGAAACATTCAGTACTTC | CASSGTSGQRGNIQYF
TRBJ1-1 | . | . | TRBV6-5 | TGTGCCAGCAGTTACGGTTCACAGGTGAACACTGAAGCTTTCTTT | CASSYGSQVNTEAFF
TRBJ1-5 | . | once | TRBV7-6 | TGTGCCAGCAGCTTACAGGGTCGCAATCAGCCCCAGCATTTT | CASSLQGRNQPQHF
TRBJ1-1 | . | . | TRBV10-1 | TGCGCCAGCAAGGTTGGAGGGCCTCACACTGAAGCTTTCTTT | CASKVGGPHTEAFF
TRBJ2-1 | . | . | TRBV6-6 | TGTGCCAGCAGGGGCCAGGGCGTTAATGAGCAGTTCTTC | CASRGQGVNEQFF
TRBJ2-3 | TRBD2 | . | TRBV7-9 | TGTGCCAGCAGCTTAGAAGGCGGGAGAGGAGATACGCAGTATTTT | CASSLEGGRGDTQYF
TRBJ1-5 | . | few | TRBV2 | TGTGCCAGCAGTGGAGACAATCAGCCCCAGCATTTT | CASSGDNQPQHF
TRBJ1-2 | TRBD1 | . | TRBV6-5 | TGTGCCAGCAGTGAGGACAGGGACTATGGCTACACCTTC | CASSEDRDYGYTF
TRBJ2-7 | TRBD2 | . | TRBV7-2 | TGTGCCAGCAGCTCAGTGACTAGCGGCCTCTACGAGCAGTACTTC | CASSSVTSGLYEQYF
TRBJ1-5 | . | . | TRBV14 | TGTGCCAGCAGCCCAAGACAGACTTATAGCAATCAGCCCCAGCATTTT | CASSPRQTYSNQPQHF
TRBJ1-1 | . | once | TRBV28 | TGTGCCAAAAATTTAAGGGGCAGGGGTACTGAAGCTTTCTTT | CAKNLRGRGTEAFF
TRBJ2-3 | . | . | TRBV7-8 | TGTGCCAGCAGCTTAGTTCTCGCCAGGGATACGCAGTATTTT | CASSLVLARDTQYF
TRBJ2-5 | . | . | TRBV2 | TGTGCCAGCACCCGATGGGGGAGCCAGAGGGAGACCCAGTACTTC | CASTRWGSQRETQYF
TRBJ2-3 | . | few | TRBV6-1 | TGTGCCAGCAGTGAAGGGCAGGGTACGCAGTATTTT | CASSEGQGTQYF
TRBJ2-3 | TRBD2 | once | TRBV27 | TGTGCCAGCAGTACCCCACGGACTAGCGGCGTTCCATATACGCAGTATTTT | CASSTPRTSGVPYTQYF
TRBJ1-1 | . | . | TRBV5-1 | TGCGCCAGCAGCGGCGGGGGGCTCATGAACACTGAAGCTTTCTTT | CASSGGGLMNTEAFF
TRBJ2-7 | . | few | TRBV7-2 | TGTGCCAGCAGCCGGGACGGGCAGTTGGAGCAGTACTTC | CASSRDGQLEQYF
TRBJ2-6 | . | . | TRBV5-4 | TGTGCCAGCAGCTTGGCCCGGGGCGGGGGGGCCAACGTCCTGACTTTC | CASSLARGGGANVLTF
TRBJ2-1 | TRBD2 | . | TRBV5-1 | TGCGCCAGCAGCTTGGGGGACGGGAGGGGTTATGAGCAGTTCTTC | CASSLGDGRGYEQFF
TRBJ2-3 | TRBD1 | . | TRBV7-3 | TGTGCCAGCAGCTCTAGGCCAGGACAGGGAAAAACAGATACGCAGTATTTT | CASSSRPGQGKTDTQYF
TRBJ1-1 | TRBD1 | . | TRBV7-2 | TGTGCCAGCAGGTTTACAGGGGGGGTTATGAACACTGAAGCTTTCTTT | CASRFTGGVMNTEAFF
TRBJ2-5 | . | . | TRBV10-1 | TGCGCCAGCAGTTCAGACACAGCCGAGACCCAGTACTTC | CASSSDTAETQYF